The 19 T cell receptor beta chains given below trace back to one sample, sequenced in a study of blood T cell repertoires in COVID-19. Only in-frame clones appear in the TCRdb table, and some are missing; sequencing was by immunoSEQ multiplex PCR. Counted here are 250,000 to 350,000 clones, 75% to 90% occurring once; the ten biggest clones make up 6% to 8%. The sequencing sample was made of peripheral blood. The receptor source for this set is a woman between 50 and 59 years old with COVID-19, enrolled during active disease.

This chain connects TRBV27 to TRBJ2-3; no clear D. CDR3 length: 14 amino acids. Germline V lookup: CDR1 MNHEY, CDR2 SMNVEV (reference sequence). The ends were cut back, 1 base at V and 0 bases at J, with 5 bases in the middle. CDR3 nucleotide sequence: TGTGCCAGCAGTTTATTGGCCAGCACAGATACGCAGTATTTT. This gives the protein CASSLLASTDTQYF.

This sequence joins TRBV19 and TRBJ2-1; 13 bases agree with TRBD2. The CDR3 length is 14 residues. Per the germline V gene, CDR1 is LNHDA and CDR2 is SQIVND (reference sequence). Trimming took 5 bases from V and 7 from J; bases not matched to a gene: 2. Here the CDR3 DNA reads TGTGCCAGTAGTTGGACTAGCGGGGGTAATGAGCAGTTCTTC. This codes for CASSWTSGGNEQFF.

The rearrangement links TRBV19 to TRBJ2-3, with TRBD2 matching 12 bases. The CDR3 is 17 amino acids. Looked up from germline, CDR1 is LNHDA and CDR2 is SQIVND (reference sequence). J was trimmed by 3 bases and V by 3 bases; bases with no gene match: 7. The CDR3 DNA is TGTGCCAGTAGTATTTTCTCAGGACTAGCGGGAACAGATACGCAGTATTTT. It yields the protein CASSIFSGLAGTDTQYF.

This chain's CDR3 is CAWRGMGGPNTEAFF. CDR3 sequence (DNA): TGTGCCTGGAGGGGGATGGGGGGGCCGAACACTGAAGCTTTCTTT. The chain is built from TRBV30 and TRBJ1-1; the D gene is possibly TRBD1 (6 bases). V shed 3 bases and J shed 1 base, with 15 bases lying between them. CDR1 is GTSNPN and CDR2 is SVGIG in the germline V gene (reference sequence). This CDR3 region has 15 residues.

The chain recombines TRBV25-1 with TRBJ2-5; D remains unclear. This CDR3 contains 14 residues. V lost 2 bases, J lost 4 bases, and 11 bases lay in between. The germline V gene encodes CDR1 MGHDK and CDR2 SYGVNS. Here the CDR3 DNA reads TGTGCCAGCAGTGAAGATAGCTATCGAGAGACCCAGTACTTC. Translation: CASSEDSYRETQYF.

J is TRBJ2-1 and V is TRBV7-9; TRBD2 aligns across 11 bases. The CDR3 extends over 17 amino acids. Losses at the gene ends were 1 base for V and 6 bases for J; bases not matched to a gene: 8. Per the germline V gene, CDR1 is SEHNR and CDR2 is FQNEAQ (reference sequence). CDR3 protein: CASSLGSGSGRGNEQFF. CDR3 coding DNA: TGTGCCAGCAGCTTAGGGTCGGGTAGCGGGAGGGGCAATGAGCAGTTCTTC.

The chain combines TRBV7-2 with TRBJ2-7; D remains unclear. The CDR3 loop spans 13 amino acids. V lost 4 bases and J 0 bases, leaving 7 bases between the germline ends. Germline V gene lookup returns CDR1 SGHTA and CDR2 FQGNSA. CDR3 DNA sequence: TGTGCCAGCAGCTCGAGAAACTCCTACGAGCAGTACTTC. Amino acid sequence: CASSSRNSYEQYF.

The chain carries TRBV6-1 and TRBJ2-2; possible D gene TRBD2, 5 bases. Germline V gene lookup returns CDR1 MNHNS and CDR2 SASEGT. The CDR3 loop spans 16 amino acids. The V and J ends lost 4 bases and 5 bases respectively, with 17 bases between them. DNA of the CDR3: TGTGCCAGCAGTGCTAATCCGGGAACACAGACCGGGGAGCTGTTTTTT. It is translated as CASSANPGTQTGELFF.

This clone was observed a single time. The chain has TRBV19 and TRBJ2-3, with 8 bases that match TRBD2. V lost 5 bases and J lost 4; bases outside the gene matches: 8. Germline lookup yields CDR1 LNHDA and CDR2 SQIVND (reference sequence). This CDR3 region has 15 residues. Here the CDR3 reads CASSPSGRGADTQYF. In DNA, the CDR3 is TGTGCCAGTAGTCCGAGCGGGAGAGGAGCAGATACGCAGTATTTT.

The chain carries TRBV30 and TRBJ2-1, with D perhaps TRBD1 (5 bases). The CDR3 runs to 14 residues. Germline CDR1 reads GTSNPN; CDR2 reads SVGIG (reference sequence). Deletions cut 0 bases from V and 2 bases from J, with 8 bases between. In DNA, the CDR3 is TGTGCCTGGAGTGTATACAGGACCTACAATGAGCAGTTCTTC. It encodes CAWSVYRTYNEQFF. The full variable domain, its missing parts supplied by reference TRBV30 and TRBJ2-1, is SQTIHQWPATLVQPVGSPLSLECTVEGTSNPNLYWYRQAAGRGLQLLFYSVGIGQISSEVPQNLSASRPQDRQFILSSKKLLLSDSGFYLCAWSVYRTYNEQFFGPGTRLTVL.

The chain is built from TRBV6-6 and TRBJ2-7, with D possibly being TRBD1 (6 bases). The CDR3 has 17 amino acids. V lost 5 bases and J lost 0, with 20 bases in between. Germline CDR1 MNHNY, CDR2 SVGAGI (reference sequence). CDR3 amino acids: CASSRPTGTPGSYEQYF. In nucleotides, the CDR3 is TGTGCCAGCAGTCGACCGACCGGGACACCCGGCTCCTACGAGCAGTACTTC.

This clone was seen only once. The gene calls are TRBV7-6 and TRBJ1-1, with a possible D match to TRBD1 (6 bases). The germline CDR1 and CDR2 sequences are SGHVS and FNYEAQ. Trimming cost V 4 bases and J 5 bases, with 20 bases left between them. The CDR3 is made up of 16 amino acids. Here the CDR3 DNA reads TGTGCCAGCAGCTACGGACAGCCCTCCACGGGTACTGAAGCTTTCTTT. Translating gives CASSYGQPSTGTEAFF.

The chain is built from TRBV6-5 and TRBJ2-7, with 7 bases identical to TRBD1. Trimming removed 5 bases from V and 1 base from J; junction bases left unmatched: 8. The germline CDR1 and CDR2 sequences are MNHEY and SVGAGI. The CDR3 has 15 residues. The CDR3, as DNA: TGTGCCAGCAGTAGACAGGGAATAAGTTCCTACGAGCAGTACTTC. It encodes CASSRQGISSYEQYF.

Notes on this clone: Other DNA sequences in this specimen translate into the identical CDR3. The rearrangement links TRBV18 to TRBJ2-7, with D possibly being TRBD2 (5 bases). Deletions cut 3 bases from V and 3 bases from J, with 6 bases between. The CDR3 consists of 12 residues. From germline, CDR1 is KGHSH and CDR2 LQKENI. This chain's CDR3 is CASSPAGYEQYF. CDR3 in DNA: TGTGCCAGCTCACCGGCGGGCTACGAGCAGTACTTC. The full variable domain, its missing parts supplied by reference TRBV18 and TRBJ2-7, is NAGVMQNPRHLVRRRGQEARLRCSPMKGHSHVYWYRQLPEEGLKFMVYLQKENIIDESGMPKERFSAEFPKEGPSILRIQQVVRGDSAAYFCASSPAGYEQYFGPGTRLTVT.

The J gene is TRBJ2-7, the V gene TRBV2, with no clear D. The CDR3 has 12 amino acids. Between the trimmed V and J ends, which lost 10 bases and 1 base, there was a span of 11 bases. From germline, CDR1 is SNHLY and CDR2 FYNNEI. CDR3 residues: CATGGGSYEQYF. The CDR3, as DNA: TGTGCCACCGGCGGCGGATCCTACGAGCAGTACTTC.

The chain carries TRBV7-2 and TRBJ2-7; 9 nucleotides line up with TRBD1. Germline values: CDR1 SGHTA, CDR2 FQGNSA. The ends lost 4 bases at V and 2 bases at J; junction bases unmatched: 3. The CDR3 totals 14 residues. The CDR3: CASSSQGAAYEQYF. The CDR3 DNA reads as TGTGCCAGCAGCTCACAGGGGGCGGCCTACGAGCAGTACTTC.

The chain combines TRBV11-1 with TRBJ2-7; 8 bases fit TRBD1. The CDR3 has 16 residues. Germline values: CDR1 SGHAT, CDR2 FQDESV (reference sequence). V was clipped by 1 base and J by 1 base; unmatched bases: 6. The CDR3 DNA sequence: TGTGCCAGCAGCTTAGGAACCAGACAGGGGTCCTACGAGCAGTACTTC. Its translation is CASSLGTRQGSYEQYF.

This clone was seen a single time. The genes are TRBV19 and TRBJ1-4; 7 positions match TRBD1. CDR3 length: 16 residues. CDR1 is LNHDA and CDR2 is SQIVND in the germline V gene (reference sequence). V shed 9 bases and J 0 bases; nucleotides not matched to a gene: 10. CDR3 DNA: TGTGCCAGCCGAGACAGGGCGCGGGCAACTAATGAAAAACTGTTTTTT. It codes for CASRDRARATNEKLFF.

This sequence joins TRBV6-2 or TRBV6-3 and TRBJ2-4; 8 bases line up with TRBD1. The length of the CDR3 is 16 residues. CDR1 and CDR2 (germline): MNHEY, SVGEGT. J gave up 1 base and V 2 bases, and 4 bases lay outside the gene matches. The CDR3 sequence is CASSYGQGAAKNIQYF. CDR3 bases: TGTGCCAGCAGTTACGGACAGGGTGCCGCCAAAAACATTCAGTACTTC.